This T cell receptor beta chain was sequenced during a study of blood T cell repertoires in COVID-19. In the study's own analysis: Reference gene primer amplification gave nucleated cell count estimates. TCRdb's table, derived via immunoSEQ multiplex PCR, lists solely in-frame clones and lacks some. The V and J calls and clone size were taken over from that table, and D and trimming were inferred from the DNA. Here the sample spans about 300,000 clones, 85% to 90% being singletons. Cohorts were determined from participant-reported clinical history. Recovered status in Cohort 3 required two negative PCRs, clearance, or symptom resolution. Sequenced sample: PBMCs or T cells enriched from blood (not recorded which). The sequence was obtained from a woman between 18 and 30 years old who had recovered from COVID-19.

The CDR3 DNA sequence: TGTGCCAGCAGCCCCCCGGCGAGGGCGTATAACAATGAGCAGTTCTTC. This translates into CASSPPARAYNNEQFF. This sequence joins TRBV7-9 and TRBJ2-1; D may be TRBD2 (5 bases). Trimming left V 5 bases short and J 5 bases short, with 19 bases between. Germline V gives CDR1 SEHNR, CDR2 FQNEAQ (reference sequence). The CDR3 consists of 16 residues.